The clone carrying this T cell receptor (beta chain) was found a few times. Its target is not known. These data are taken from a study of beta chain features in type 1 diabetes. Overall study context: Analysis included 107,917,701 sorted cells drawn from all samples. The study, taken as a whole, reports: Moderate yet significant TCRB CDR3 shortening was seen in Type 1 diabetes patients in all four CD4+ subsets. The VDJ junctions of type 1 diabetes patients carried fewer insertions and more deletions. It was not settled here whether HLA type affects TCRB rearrangement.

Reverse transcribing all isolated RNA meant expressed TCRB transcripts were sequenced. Sequencing used immunoSEQ multiplex PCR; TCRdb keeps in-frame clones, though not all of them. The sample records about 160,000 clones, around 7.9% being singletons. Trimming cost V 3 bases and J 8 bases, with 10 bases left between them. The CDR3 runs 12 residues. Germline V gene data show CDR1 as LNHDA and CDR2 as SQIVND (reference sequence). J is TRBJ1-2 and V is TRBV19; D may be TRBD1 (6 bases). This receptor was taken from a man aged 18 to 30 with type 1 diabetes. The source material was central memory CD4+ T cells from blood. CDR3 in amino acids: CASSIQQGGYTF. The CDR3 coding sequence is TGTGCCAGTAGTATTCAGCAGGGGGGCTACACCTTC.